The 9 T cell receptor beta chains presented below share a single source sample, sequenced in a study of blood T cell repertoires in COVID-19. Profiled with immunoSEQ multiplex PCR; TCRdb holds only in-frame clones, not every one. In the table there are around 380,000 clones, around 87% of which are singletons. Material: PBMCs or T cells enriched from blood (not recorded which). All receptors come from a man aged 30-40 years who had recovered from COVID-19.

V is TRBV4-1 and J is TRBJ1-3; no definite D call. The length of the CDR3 is 15 residues. Looked up from germline, CDR1 is MGHRA and CDR2 is YSYEKL. V was trimmed by 0 bases and J by 6 bases, leaving 12 bases between them. In DNA, the CDR3 is TGCGCCAGCAGCCAAGATTTTTCGCAGATAAACACCATATATTTT. The encoded protein is CASSQDFSQINTIYF.

This clone was seen a single time. V and J are TRBV29-1 and TRBJ1-1, with unresolved D. CDR3 length equals 10 residues. V lost 3 bases, J lost 5 bases, and 4 bases lay in between. Germline CDR1 and CDR2: SQVTM and ANQGSEA. CDR3 sequence: CSVETTEAFF. The CDR3 DNA follows: TGCAGCGTTGAGACTACTGAAGCTTTCTTT. Full variable domain (missing parts from reference TRBV29-1 and TRBJ1-1): SAVISQKPSRDICQRGTSLTIQCQVDSQVTMMFWYRQQPGQSLTLIATANQGSEATYESGFVIDKFPISRPNLTFSTLTVSNMSPEDSSIYLCSVETTEAFFGQGTRLTVV.

This chain joins TRBV6-5 and TRBJ1-2, with D maybe TRBD1 (6 bases). Trimming took 6 bases from V and 4 from J, leaving 12 bases between them. The CDR3 consists of 13 residues. Germline CDR1 is MNHEY and CDR2 is SVGAGI. CDR3 region: CASRLGQSYGYTF. DNA for the CDR3: TGTGCCAGCAGACTCGGACAGTCCTATGGCTACACCTTC.

The rearrangement links TRBV2 to TRBJ1-6; 7 bases fit TRBD1. The germline V gene has CDR1 SNHLY and CDR2 FYNNEI. J lost 10 bases, V lost 6 bases, and 12 bases had no gene match. CDR3 length: 15 amino acids. This chain's CDR3 is CASRRDREYGSPLHF. CDR3 bases: TGTGCCAGCAGACGGGACAGAGAATATGGCTCACCCCTCCACTTT.

The J gene is TRBJ1-1, the V gene TRBV3-1 (or the pseudogene TRBV3-2); D not resolved. The CDR3 runs to 14 residues. Germline V gene data show CDR1 as LGHDT and CDR2 as YNNKEL (reference sequence). V was clipped by 1 base and J by 3 bases, with 9 bases between them. This chain's CDR3 is CASSQVALYTEAFF. CDR3 DNA sequence: TGTGCCAGCAGCCAAGTGGCCCTCTACACTGAAGCTTTCTTT.

V is TRBV7-8 and J is TRBJ1-4; D is perhaps TRBD1 (6 bases). V was clipped by 5 bases and J by 8 bases, with 18 bases between them. This CDR3 contains 15 residues. CDR1 is SGHVS, CDR2 FQNEAQ, per germline. CDR3 region: CASSRGTTIREKLFF. CDR3 in DNA: TGTGCCAGCAGCCGCGGGACAACCATTAGAGAAAAACTGTTTTTT.

The rearrangement uses TRBV7-9 and TRBJ1-5, with TRBD1 matching over 9 bases. Germline V gives CDR1 SEHNR, CDR2 FQNEAQ (reference sequence). Germline trimming cut 2 bases from V and 3 bases from J; bases unmatched to any gene: 5. The CDR3 loop spans 16 amino acids. CDR3 sequence (DNA): TGTGCCAGCAGCTTAACTCGGACAGGGGACAATCAGCCCCAGCATTTT. Protein product: CASSLTRTGDNQPQHF.

This clone showed up just a few times. This chain links TRBV30 with TRBJ1-5, with D hard to call. The CDR3 contains 16 residues. The germline gives CDR1 GTSNPN, CDR2 SVGIG (reference sequence). Trimming removed 0 bases from V and 0 bases from J, with 12 bases in between. CDR3 region: CAWSVRSGYSNQPQHF. CDR3 in DNA: TGTGCCTGGAGTGTTCGGTCAGGATATAGCAATCAGCCCCAGCATTTT.

The genes are TRBV19 and TRBJ2-7, with D perhaps TRBD1 (7 bases). Germline V gives CDR1 LNHDA, CDR2 SQIVND (reference sequence). The V end was cut by 3 bases, the J end by 6 bases, with 15 bases between. CDR3 length equals 14 residues. CDR3 protein: CASSILEGAGEQYF. CDR3 bases: TGTGCCAGTAGTATCCTGGAGGGGGCCGGCGAGCAGTACTTC.